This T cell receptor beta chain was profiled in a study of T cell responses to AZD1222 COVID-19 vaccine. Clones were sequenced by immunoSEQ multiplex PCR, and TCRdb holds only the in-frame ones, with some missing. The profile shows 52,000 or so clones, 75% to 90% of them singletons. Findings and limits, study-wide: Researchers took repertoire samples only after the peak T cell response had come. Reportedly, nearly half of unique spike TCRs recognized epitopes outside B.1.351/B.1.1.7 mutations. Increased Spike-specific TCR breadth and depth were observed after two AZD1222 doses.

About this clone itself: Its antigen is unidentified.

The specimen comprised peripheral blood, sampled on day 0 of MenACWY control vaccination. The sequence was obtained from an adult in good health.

As DNA, the CDR3 is TGTGCCGTTCGGACTAGCGGAAACGAGCAGTACTTC. Translation gives CAVRTSGNEQYF. The genes are TRBV10-3 and TRBJ2-7, with TRBD2 matching over 10 bases. The CDR3 loop spans 12 amino acids. V dropped 11 bases and J dropped 5; count of bases not matched to a gene: 6. Germline V CDR1 and CDR2: ENHRY, SYGVKD.